This TCR beta chain was profiled in a study of Graves' ophthalmopathy and Graves' hyperthyroidism. Turning to the study itself: At the time of initial diagnosis and before any treatment, peripheral blood was collected.

CDR1 is MNHEY and CDR2 is SVGAGI in the germline V gene. The CDR3 sequence is 14 residues long. The V gene lost 6 bases and the J gene lost 6 bases, with 12 bases spanning the gap. Ineligible for inclusion were patients with other autoimmune diseases, uncontrolled infections, pregnancy or lactation. Researchers took RNA transcripts and amplified TCR beta CDR3 regions from them. The first round was an RT-PCR with HTBI primers, and the second round was a multiplex PCR. TCRdb ran MiXCR on the multiplex PCR reads and lists one entry per CDR3 protein. The sample yields 200,000 to 250,000 distinct CDR3 sequences, less than 55% seen once.

The chain uses TRBV6-5 and TRBJ1-6; D possibly corresponds to TRBD1 (6 bases). The source material was peripheral blood. The receptor was derived from an adult man with Graves' ophthalmopathy. The CDR3 is CASRADRLNSPLHF. The CDR3 DNA sequence: TGTGCCAGCAGGGCAGACAGGCTTAATTCACCCCTCCACTTT.